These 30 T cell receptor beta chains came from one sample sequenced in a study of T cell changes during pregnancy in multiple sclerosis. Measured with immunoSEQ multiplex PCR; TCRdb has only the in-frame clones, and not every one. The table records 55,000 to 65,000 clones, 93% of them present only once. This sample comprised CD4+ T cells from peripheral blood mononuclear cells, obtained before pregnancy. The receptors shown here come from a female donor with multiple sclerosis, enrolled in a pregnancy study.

The CDR3, as DNA: TGTGCCAGCTCACCTCTCCCTCTAGTGTACAATGAGCAGTTCTTC. This translates into CASSPLPLVYNEQFF. The chain uses TRBV18 and TRBJ2-1; D unresolved. The CDR3 has 15 amino acids. The V gene lost 3 bases and the J gene lost 4 bases, with 13 bases spanning the gap. Germline V gene sequence: CDR1 KGHSH, CDR2 LQKENI.

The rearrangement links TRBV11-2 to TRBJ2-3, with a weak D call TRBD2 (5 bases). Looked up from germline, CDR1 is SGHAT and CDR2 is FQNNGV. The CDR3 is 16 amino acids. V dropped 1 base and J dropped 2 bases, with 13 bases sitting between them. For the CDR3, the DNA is TGTGCCAGCAGCTTAGGTCCTCAGCGGACCACAGATACGCAGTATTTT. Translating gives CASSLGPQRTTDTQYF.

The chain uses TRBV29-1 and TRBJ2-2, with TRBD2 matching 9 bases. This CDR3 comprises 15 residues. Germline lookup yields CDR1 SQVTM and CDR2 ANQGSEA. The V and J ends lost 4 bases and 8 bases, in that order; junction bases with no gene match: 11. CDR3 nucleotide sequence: TGCAGCGTTGCGGCGGCGGGAGGGCCTGGGGGGGAGCTGTTTTTT. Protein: CSVAAAGGPGGELFF.

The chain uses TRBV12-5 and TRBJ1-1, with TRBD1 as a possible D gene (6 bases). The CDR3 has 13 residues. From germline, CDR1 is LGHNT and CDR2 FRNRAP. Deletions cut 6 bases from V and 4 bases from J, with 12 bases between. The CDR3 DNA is TGTGCTAGTGGACTACAGGGTCTCACTGAAGCTTTCTTT. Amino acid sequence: CASGLQGLTEAFF.

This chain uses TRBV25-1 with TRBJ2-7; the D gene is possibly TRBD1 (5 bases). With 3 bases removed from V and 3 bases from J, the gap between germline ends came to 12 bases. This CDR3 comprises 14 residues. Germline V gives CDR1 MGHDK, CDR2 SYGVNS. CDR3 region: CASSDQGKGYEQYF. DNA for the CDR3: TGTGCCAGCAGTGATCAGGGAAAAGGCTACGAGCAGTACTTC.

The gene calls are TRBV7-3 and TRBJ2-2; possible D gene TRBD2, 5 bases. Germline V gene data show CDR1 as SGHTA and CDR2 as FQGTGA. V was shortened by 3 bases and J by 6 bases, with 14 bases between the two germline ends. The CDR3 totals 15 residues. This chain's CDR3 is CASSFQPGGPGELFF. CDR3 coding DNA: TGTGCCAGCAGCTTCCAGCCAGGAGGCCCCGGGGAGCTGTTTTTT.

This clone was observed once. CDR3 sequence: CASSPRAGSETQYF. CDR3 coding DNA: TGTGCCAGCAGCCCCAGAGCAGGGTCGGAGACCCAGTACTTC. The rearrangement joins TRBV6-5 to TRBJ2-5; D possibly corresponds to TRBD1 (5 bases). With 6 bases removed from V and 5 bases from J, the gap between germline ends came to 16 bases. The CDR3 has 14 amino acids. CDR1 is MNHEY, CDR2 SVGAGI, per germline.

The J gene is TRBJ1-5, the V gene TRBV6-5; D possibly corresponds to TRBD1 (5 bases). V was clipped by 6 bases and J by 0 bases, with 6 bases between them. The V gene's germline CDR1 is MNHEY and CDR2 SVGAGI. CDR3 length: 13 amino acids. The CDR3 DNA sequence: TGTGCCAGCAGAGGGGCTAGCAATCAGCCCCAGCATTTT. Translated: CASRGASNQPQHF.

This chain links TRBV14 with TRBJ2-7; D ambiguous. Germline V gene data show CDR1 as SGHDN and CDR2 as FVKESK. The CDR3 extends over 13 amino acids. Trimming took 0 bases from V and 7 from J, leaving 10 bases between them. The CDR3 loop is CASSQDWAQEQYF. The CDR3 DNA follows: TGTGCCAGCAGCCAAGATTGGGCCCAGGAGCAGTACTTC.

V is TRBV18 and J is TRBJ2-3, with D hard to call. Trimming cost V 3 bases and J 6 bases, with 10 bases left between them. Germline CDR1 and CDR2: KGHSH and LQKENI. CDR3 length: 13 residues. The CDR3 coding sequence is TGTGCCAGCTCACCCTTAGAATCCGATACGCAGTATTTT. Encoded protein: CASSPLESDTQYF.

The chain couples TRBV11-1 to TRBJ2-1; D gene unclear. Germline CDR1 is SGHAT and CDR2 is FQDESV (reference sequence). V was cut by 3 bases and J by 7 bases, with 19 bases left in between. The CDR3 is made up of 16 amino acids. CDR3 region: CASSLYGRLSENEQFF. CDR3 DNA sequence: TGTGCCAGCAGCTTGTACGGCAGACTCTCCGAAAATGAGCAGTTCTTC.

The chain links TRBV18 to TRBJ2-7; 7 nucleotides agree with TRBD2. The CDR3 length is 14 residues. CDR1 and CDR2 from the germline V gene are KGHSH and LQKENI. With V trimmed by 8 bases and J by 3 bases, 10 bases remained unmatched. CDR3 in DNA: TGTGCCAGCCACACCGGGACTACGCTCTACGAGCAGTACTTC. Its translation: CASHTGTTLYEQYF.

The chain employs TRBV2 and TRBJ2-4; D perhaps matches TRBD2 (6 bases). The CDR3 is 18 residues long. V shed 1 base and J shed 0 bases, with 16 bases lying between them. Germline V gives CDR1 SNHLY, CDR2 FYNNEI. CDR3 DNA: TGTGCCAGCAGTGAAGAGGACGTGTGGGGGGTAGCCAAAAACATTCAGTACTTC. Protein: CASSEEDVWGVAKNIQYF.

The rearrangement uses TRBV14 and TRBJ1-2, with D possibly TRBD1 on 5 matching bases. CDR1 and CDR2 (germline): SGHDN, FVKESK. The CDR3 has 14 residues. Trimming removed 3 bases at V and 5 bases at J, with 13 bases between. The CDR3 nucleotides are TGTGCCAGCAGCCAGGGGGGGACCCTATATGGCTACACCTTC. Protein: CASSQGGTLYGYTF.

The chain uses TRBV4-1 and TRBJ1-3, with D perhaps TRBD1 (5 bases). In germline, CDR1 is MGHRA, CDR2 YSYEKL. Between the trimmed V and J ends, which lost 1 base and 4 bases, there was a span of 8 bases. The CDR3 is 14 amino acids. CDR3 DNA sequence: TGCGCCAGCAGCCAAGGCACAGGCGGAAACACCATATATTTT. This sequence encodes CASSQGTGGNTIYF.

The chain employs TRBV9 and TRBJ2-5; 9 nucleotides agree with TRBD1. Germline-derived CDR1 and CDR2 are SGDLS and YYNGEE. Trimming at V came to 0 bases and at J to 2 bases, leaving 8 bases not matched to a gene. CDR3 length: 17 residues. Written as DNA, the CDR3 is TGTGCCAGCAGCGTAGCTGGGGGGGGGACAGGGCAAGAGACCCAGTACTTC. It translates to CASSVAGGGTGQETQYF.

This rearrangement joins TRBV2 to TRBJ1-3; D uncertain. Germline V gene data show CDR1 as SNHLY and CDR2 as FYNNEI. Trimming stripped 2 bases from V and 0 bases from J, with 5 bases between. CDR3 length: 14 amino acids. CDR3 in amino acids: CASSEMSSGNTIYF. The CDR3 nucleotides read TGTGCCAGCAGTGAAATGAGCTCTGGAAACACCATATATTTT. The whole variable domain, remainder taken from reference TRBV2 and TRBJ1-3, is EPEVTQTPSHQVTQMGQEVILRCVPISNHLYFYWYRQILGQKVEFLVSFYNNEISEKSEIFDDQFSVERPDGSNFTLKIRSTKLEDSAMYFCASSEMSSGNTIYFGEGSWLTVV.

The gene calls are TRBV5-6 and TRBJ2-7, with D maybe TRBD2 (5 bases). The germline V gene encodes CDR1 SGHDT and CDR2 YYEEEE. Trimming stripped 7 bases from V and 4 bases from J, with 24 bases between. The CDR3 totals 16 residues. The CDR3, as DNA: TGTGCCAGCCCGCTGGTCCCGGGATCAACACTATACGAGCAGTACTTC. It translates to CASPLVPGSTLYEQYF.

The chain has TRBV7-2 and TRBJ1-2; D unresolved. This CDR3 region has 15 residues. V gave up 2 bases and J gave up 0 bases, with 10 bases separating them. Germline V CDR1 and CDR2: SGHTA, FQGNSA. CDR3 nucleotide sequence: TGTGCCAGCAGCTTAAACAGACTAGCTAACTATGGCTACACCTTC. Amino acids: CASSLNRLANYGYTF. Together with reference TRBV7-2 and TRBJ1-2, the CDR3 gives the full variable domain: GAGVSQSPSNKVTEKGKDVELRCDPISGHTALYWYRQSLGQGLEFLIYFQGNSAPDKSGLPSDRFSAERTGGSVSTLTIQRTQQEDSAVYLCASSLNRLANYGYTFGSGTRLTVV.

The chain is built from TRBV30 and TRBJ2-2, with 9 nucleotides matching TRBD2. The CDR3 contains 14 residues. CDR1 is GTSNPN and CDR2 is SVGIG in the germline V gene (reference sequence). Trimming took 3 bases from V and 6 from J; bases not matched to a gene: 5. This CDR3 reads CAWRGLAGAGELFF. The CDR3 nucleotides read TGTGCCTGGAGGGGACTAGCAGGAGCCGGGGAGCTGTTTTTT.

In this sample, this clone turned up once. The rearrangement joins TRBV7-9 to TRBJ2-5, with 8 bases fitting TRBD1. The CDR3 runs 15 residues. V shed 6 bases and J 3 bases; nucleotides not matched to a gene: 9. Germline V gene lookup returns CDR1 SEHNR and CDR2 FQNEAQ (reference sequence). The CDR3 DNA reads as TGTGCCAGCAGTTGGGACAGGAGGATCGAAGAGACCCAGTACTTC. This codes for CASSWDRRIEETQYF.

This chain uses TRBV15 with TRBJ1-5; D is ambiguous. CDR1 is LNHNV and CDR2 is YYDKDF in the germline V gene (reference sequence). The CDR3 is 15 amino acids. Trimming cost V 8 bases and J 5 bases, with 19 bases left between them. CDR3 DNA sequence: TGTGCCACCGGAGGGCCCCGCATCTCAGATCAGCCCCAGCATTTT. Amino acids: CATGGPRISDQPQHF.

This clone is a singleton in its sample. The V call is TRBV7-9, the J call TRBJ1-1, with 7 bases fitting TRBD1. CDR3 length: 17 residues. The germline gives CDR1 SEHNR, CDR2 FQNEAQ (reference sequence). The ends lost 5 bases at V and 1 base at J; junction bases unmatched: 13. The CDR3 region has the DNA TGTGCCAGCAGCGGCAACAGGGGCTCACTACGGAACACTGAAGCTTTCTTT. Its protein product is CASSGNRGSLRNTEAFF. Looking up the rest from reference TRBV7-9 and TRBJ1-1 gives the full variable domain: DTGVSQNPRHKITKRGQNVTFRCDPISEHNRLYWYRQTLGQGPEFLTYFQNEAQLEKSRLLSDRFSAERPKGSFSTLEIQRTEQGDSAMYLCASSGNRGSLRNTEAFFGQGTRLTVV.

CDR3 DNA sequence: TGTGCCAGCAGCTTACAAAGTGAGGGCGCCGATGCTTTCTTT. It is translated as CASSLQSEGADAFF. This chain links TRBV7-9 with TRBJ1-1; D gene unclear. This CDR3 region has 14 residues. Trimming removed 2 bases from V and 11 bases from J, with 18 bases in between. Germline CDR1 reads SEHNR; CDR2 reads FQNEAQ (reference sequence).

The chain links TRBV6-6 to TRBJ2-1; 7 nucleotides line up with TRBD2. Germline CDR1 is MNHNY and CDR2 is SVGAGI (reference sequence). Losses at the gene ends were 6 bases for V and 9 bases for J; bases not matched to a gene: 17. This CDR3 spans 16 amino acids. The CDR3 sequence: CASRGASVGGPSEQFF. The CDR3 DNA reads TGTGCCAGCAGAGGCGCCTCGGTGGGAGGGCCAAGTGAGCAGTTCTTC.

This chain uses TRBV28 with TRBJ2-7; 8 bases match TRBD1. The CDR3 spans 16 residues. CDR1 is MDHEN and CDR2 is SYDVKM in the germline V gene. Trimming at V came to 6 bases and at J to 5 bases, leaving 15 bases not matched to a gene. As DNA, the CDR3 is TGTGCCAGCAGACCTAACCTCGGACAGGGCCACCACGAGCAGTACTTC. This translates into CASRPNLGQGHHEQYF.

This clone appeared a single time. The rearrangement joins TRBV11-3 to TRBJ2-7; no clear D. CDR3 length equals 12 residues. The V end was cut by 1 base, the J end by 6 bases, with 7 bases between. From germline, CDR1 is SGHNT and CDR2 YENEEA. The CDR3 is CASSLVSSEQYF. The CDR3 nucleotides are TGTGCCAGCAGCTTAGTTTCTAGCGAGCAGTACTTC.

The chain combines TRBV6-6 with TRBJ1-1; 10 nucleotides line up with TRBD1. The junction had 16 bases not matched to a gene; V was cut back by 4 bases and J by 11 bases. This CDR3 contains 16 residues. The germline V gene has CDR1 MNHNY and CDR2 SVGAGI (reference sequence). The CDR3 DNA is TGTGCCAGCAGTTCGAATTCCGGGACAGGGGCTGGGGGGGCTTTCTTT. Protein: CASSSNSGTGAGGAFF.

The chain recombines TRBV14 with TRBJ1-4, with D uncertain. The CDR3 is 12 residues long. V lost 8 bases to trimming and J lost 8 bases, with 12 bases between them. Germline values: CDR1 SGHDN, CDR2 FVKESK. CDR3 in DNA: TGTGCCAGCGGCCTTTTGGAGGAAAAACTGTTTTTT. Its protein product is CASGLLEEKLFF.

The CDR3 DNA sequence: TGTGCCAGCAGCCAAGATATTAGCGGGAGGGTCTACAATGAGCAGTTCTTC. Amino acid sequence: CASSQDISGRVYNEQFF. V and J are TRBV14 and TRBJ2-1; 11 bases agree with TRBD2. V shed 0 bases and J 3 bases; nucleotides not matched to a gene: 4. Germline loops: CDR1 SGHDN, CDR2 FVKESK. The CDR3 contains 17 residues.